A single sample is the source of the 25 T cell receptor beta chains below, sequenced in a study of blood T cells in healthy people across ages. A J-beta primer mix and a sample-barcoded 5' primer were used in a second PCR of about 7 to 11 cycles. One entry per CDR3 protein, called by TCRdb with MiXCR from the 5' RACE reads. The data hold under 950,000 distinct CDR3 sequences, with about 20% observed a single time. Sequencing was carried out using blood. The receptors originated from an older man in good health.

This clonotype has more than one count but fewer than ten. At one boundary the junction diverges from the germline segment, which might be a read error. The V call is TRBV11-2, the J call TRBJ2-3, with a weak D call TRBD2 (6 bases). The CDR3 has 17 residues. CDR1 and CDR2 from the germline V gene are SGHAT and FQNNGV. In DNA form, the CDR3 reads TGTGCCGGCAGCTCGCGGGGAGCGGGCCTTAGCACAGATACGCAGTATTTT. Protein: CAGSSRGAGLSTDTQYF.

V is TRBV20-1 and J is TRBJ2-1; no clear D. Trimming took off 5 bases at V and 6 bases at J, with 11 bases between the two ends. The CDR3 has 12 amino acids. Per the germline V gene, CDR1 is DFQATT and CDR2 is SNEGSKA (reference sequence). The CDR3 nucleotides read TGCAGTGCTCAGTCCCCGGGCAATGAGCAGTTCTTC. Residues: CSAQSPGNEQFF.

The chain is built from TRBV12-3 or TRBV12-4 and TRBJ1-1; the D is unclear. Deletions cut 6 bases from V and 6 bases from J, with 14 bases between. The CDR3 is made up of 13 amino acids. The CDR3 DNA follows: TGTGCCAGCAGGGCTTGGCGTAGCGCTGAAGCTTTCTTT. Encoded protein: CASRAWRSAEAFF.

This clonotype was detected only a few times. J is TRBJ1-2 and V is TRBV6-5; D is possibly TRBD1 (5 bases). This CDR3 has 15 amino acids. Deletions cut 5 bases from V and 6 bases from J, with 19 bases between. Germline V gene data show CDR1 as MNHEY and CDR2 as SVGAGI. In DNA, the CDR3 is TGTGCCAGCAGTATCCGACAGAGCCCTCCCCATGGCTACACCTTC. As protein: CASSIRQSPPHGYTF.

A few counts support this clonotype. This sequence joins TRBV6-2 or TRBV6-3 and TRBJ1-5; the match to TRBD1 covers 9 bases. The CDR3 runs 13 residues. Germline-derived CDR1 and CDR2 are MNHEY and SVGEGT. The J segment lost 4 bases and the V segment lost 11 bases, leaving 6 bases of the junction unmatched. The CDR3 DNA follows: TGTGCCGGTGGGACAGGGAGGAATCAGCCCCAGCATTTT. Translated, it gives CAGGTGRNQPQHF.

This sequence joins TRBV6-5 and TRBJ2-1; TRBD1 matches 8 bases. Germline values: CDR1 MNHEY, CDR2 SVGAGI. J was trimmed by 14 bases and V by 6 bases; bases with no gene match: 15. The CDR3 consists of 14 residues. This CDR3 is CASRRGQGYRWEFF. The DNA for the CDR3 is TGTGCCAGCAGACGAGGACAGGGCTATCGGTGGGAGTTCTTC.

V is TRBV12-3 or TRBV12-4 and J is TRBJ2-5; D remains unclear. This CDR3 has 16 amino acids. V was trimmed by 1 base and J by 4 bases, leaving 16 bases between them. CDR3: CASSLGPLVVGETQYF. For the CDR3, the DNA is TGTGCCAGCAGTTTAGGGCCCCTGGTCGTTGGAGAGACCCAGTACTTC.

The J gene is TRBJ1-5, the V gene TRBV7-9, with D maybe TRBD1 (5 bases). Trimming removed 1 base from V and 5 bases from J, with 12 bases in between. Germline V gene data show CDR1 as SEHNR and CDR2 as FQNEAQ (reference sequence). CDR3 length: 15 residues. The CDR3 loop is CASSLDRMGDQPQHF. CDR3 bases: TGTGCCAGCAGCTTAGACAGGATGGGAGATCAGCCCCAGCATTTT. Full variable domain (rest looked up from reference TRBV7-9 and TRBJ1-5): DTGVSQNPRHKITKRGQNVTFRCDPISEHNRLYWYRQTLGQGPEFLTYFQNEAQLEKSRLLSDRFSAERPKGSFSTLEIQRTEQGDSAMYLCASSLDRMGDQPQHFGDGTRLSIL.

At least ten counts were recorded for this clonotype. This rearrangement joins TRBV5-1 to TRBJ2-3; tentative D call: TRBD2 (7 bases). This CDR3 comprises 16 residues. V was shortened by 4 bases and J by 3 bases, with 18 bases between the two germline ends. The germline V gene has CDR1 SGHRS and CDR2 YFSETQ. CDR3 sequence reads: CASSLGGGGSTDTQYF. The CDR3, as DNA: TGCGCCAGCAGCCTCGGAGGGGGGGGCAGTACAGATACGCAGTATTTT.

This clonotype was counted a single time. As DNA, the CDR3 is TGTGCCAGCACCTCGAGAGGCTCTGGGGCCAACGTCCTGACTTTC. This sequence encodes CASTSRGSGANVLTF. This sequence joins TRBV28 and TRBJ2-6; D call uncertain. This CDR3 is 15 amino acids long. Looked up from germline, CDR1 is MDHEN and CDR2 is SYDVKM. V lost 7 bases, J lost 0 bases, and 10 bases lay in between.

J is TRBJ1-5 and V is TRBV6-6; D gene ambiguous. Per the germline V gene, CDR1 is MNHNY and CDR2 is SVGAGI (reference sequence). The CDR3 is 14 amino acids. Trimming took 4 bases from V and 8 from J, leaving 15 bases between them. In nucleotides, the CDR3 is TGTGCCAGCAGTTCGGAGGGATTCCAAGAGCCCCAGCATTTT. Amino acids: CASSSEGFQEPQHF.

This clonotype was found a few times. This CDR3 reads CATSDFGVSASTDTQYF. CDR3 nucleotide sequence: TGTGCCACCAGTGATTTCGGCGTCTCCGCTAGCACAGATACGCAGTATTTT. This rearrangement joins TRBV24-1 to TRBJ2-3; D remains ambiguous. The CDR3 has 17 amino acids. In germline, CDR1 is KGHDR, CDR2 SFDVKD. V was cut by 1 base and J by 0 bases, with 13 bases left in between.

This clonotype was detected ten times or more. CDR3 nucleotide sequence: TGTGCCAGCAGTTTGAGGGGGAATTCACCCCTCCACTTT. Its translation: CASSLRGNSPLHF. This chain joins TRBV28 and TRBJ1-6; D is possibly TRBD1 (6 bases). The germline V gene has CDR1 MDHEN and CDR2 SYDVKM. The V end lost 3 bases, the J end lost 7 bases, and 7 bases lay between the germline ends. The CDR3 contains 13 residues. Full variable domain (remainder filled in from reference TRBV28 and TRBJ1-6): DVKVTQSSRYLVKRTGEKVFLECVQDMDHENMFWYRQDPGLGLRLIYFSYDVKMKEKGDIPEGYSVSREKKERFSLILESASTNQTSMYLCASSLRGNSPLHFGNGTRLTVT.

In DNA form, the CDR3 reads TGCAGTGCAATCCGGACAGGGTTGAATGAGCAGTTCTTC. Protein: CSAIRTGLNEQFF. The chain has TRBV20-1 and TRBJ2-1, with 8 bases matching TRBD1. Losses at the gene ends were 6 bases for V and 7 bases for J; bases not matched to a gene: 8. Germline V gives CDR1 DFQATT, CDR2 SNEGSKA (reference sequence). The CDR3 is made up of 13 amino acids.

The sample holds a few counts of this clonotype. The chain has TRBV2 and TRBJ1-2; 10 nucleotides line up with TRBD1. The CDR3 totals 13 residues. V dropped 7 bases and J dropped 10; count of bases not matched to a gene: 9. The germline V gene has CDR1 SNHLY and CDR2 FYNNEI. The CDR3 loop reads CASTFRQGADYTF. DNA for the CDR3: TGTGCCAGCACCTTCCGACAGGGGGCGGACTACACCTTC.

The chain links TRBV6-2 or TRBV6-3 to TRBJ2-3; no clear D. Trimming took 6 bases from V and 5 from J, leaving 9 bases between them. The CDR3 is 12 residues long. Per the germline V gene, CDR1 is MNHEY and CDR2 is SVGEGT. The CDR3 protein is CASSQTRDTQYF. The CDR3 coding sequence is TGTGCCAGCAGCCAGACCCGAGATACGCAGTATTTT.

CDR3 residues: CASSLTGMRQETQYF. As DNA, the CDR3 is TGTGCCAGCAGCTTAACAGGGATGAGGCAAGAGACCCAGTACTTC. The J gene is TRBJ2-5, the V gene TRBV7-7; possible D gene TRBD1, 6 bases. CDR3 length: 15 amino acids. The V gene lost 2 bases and the J gene lost 2 bases, with 12 bases spanning the gap. CDR1 SSHAT and CDR2 FNYEAQ come from the germline V gene (reference sequence).

Concerning this clonotype itself: A much more abundant neighbour one base away suggests this may be a read error. The chain couples TRBV25-1 to TRBJ2-3, with a weak D call TRBD1 (5 bases). Germline values: CDR1 MGHDK, CDR2 SYGVNS. The CDR3 has 14 amino acids. CDR3 in DNA: TGTGCCGGCAGAGACAGAATTAGCACAGATACGCAGTATTTT. Translation gives CAGRDRISTDTQYF.

The gene calls are TRBV12-3 or TRBV12-4 and TRBJ2-3, with 12 bases that match TRBD1. The CDR3 has 15 amino acids. With V trimmed by 5 bases and J by 6 bases, 6 bases remained unmatched. CDR3 DNA sequence: TGTGCCAGCAGTCGAAAGGGACAGGGGGCGGATACGCAGTATTTT. Amino acids: CASSRKGQGADTQYF.

This clonotype was counted only a few times. V usage is TRBV5-1 and J usage is TRBJ1-5; D call uncertain. CDR3 length: 15 amino acids. V shed 3 bases and J shed 1 base, with 11 bases lying between them. The germline V gene has CDR1 SGHRS and CDR2 YFSETQ. The CDR3 DNA reads TGCGCCAGCAGCTGGGAAGGTTTGAGCAATCAGCCCCAGCATTTT. It is translated as CASSWEGLSNQPQHF.

The rearrangement links TRBV4-1 to TRBJ2-2; the match to TRBD1 covers 9 bases. Trimming removed 4 bases from V and 2 bases from J; junction bases left unmatched: 8. Per germline, CDR1 MGHRA and CDR2 YSYEKL. The CDR3 is 17 residues long. Written as DNA, the CDR3 is TGCGCCAGCAGCCGGGACAGGGCCGGTCCCAACACCGGGGAGCTGTTTTTT. Its protein is CASSRDRAGPNTGELFF.

The V gene is TRBV7-9, the J gene TRBJ1-1, with TRBD1 matching over 8 bases. J was trimmed by 7 bases and V by 2 bases; bases with no gene match: 6. The CDR3 is made up of 14 amino acids. Per germline, CDR1 SEHNR and CDR2 FQNEAQ (reference sequence). This CDR3 reads CASSLIGDRFEAFF. CDR3 sequence (DNA): TGTGCCAGCAGCTTAATCGGGGACAGGTTTGAAGCTTTCTTT.

This clonotype came up a few times. The chain recombines TRBV29-1 with TRBJ2-3; TRBD2 aligns across 8 bases. Unmatched junction bases numbered 6, after V lost 4 bases and J lost 6 bases. This CDR3 is 13 amino acids long. The germline gives CDR1 SQVTM, CDR2 ANQGSEA. The CDR3 reads CSVGPGGQDTQYF. For the CDR3, the DNA is TGCAGCGTTGGACCGGGGGGGCAGGATACGCAGTATTTT.

The chain employs TRBV13 and TRBJ2-3; TRBD2 matches 9 bases. Trimming removed 5 bases from V and 2 bases from J; junction bases left unmatched: 5. This CDR3 contains 15 residues. Germline V CDR1 and CDR2: PRHDT, FYEKMQ (reference sequence). The DNA for the CDR3 is TGTGCCAGCAGCACCCTAGCGGGGACCACAGATACGCAGTATTTT. This translates into CASSTLAGTTDTQYF. Full variable domain (missing parts from reference TRBV13 and TRBJ2-3): AAGVIQSPRHLIKEKRETATLKCYPIPRHDTVYWYQQGPGQDPQFLISFYEKMQSDKGSIPDRFSAQQFSDYHSELNMSSLELGDSALYFCASSTLAGTTDTQYFGPGTRLTVL.

The rearrangement joins TRBV7-2 to TRBJ2-1; D not certain. Trimming took 5 bases from V and 0 from J, leaving 11 bases between them. The CDR3 is 15 amino acids. Germline V gene data show CDR1 as SGHTA and CDR2 as FQGNSA. This chain's CDR3 is CASSHDAPSYNEQFF. Written as DNA, the CDR3 is TGTGCCAGCAGCCACGACGCTCCCTCCTACAATGAGCAGTTCTTC.